This T cell receptor beta chain emerged from a study of cytomegalovirus exposure and HLA in healthy donors. General study findings and limits: The study flagged roughly 160 TCR beta chains as cytomegalovirus-associated. It emerged from a later analysis that several of the most significant clusters appeared to be linked to common viral pathogens. Later work found that TCR association rates differed between HLA loci; DRB1 had the most and HLA-C the fewest.

In regard to this clone: As yet, its antigen is unknown.

PCR used 60 Vbeta primers and 13 Jbeta primers. Profiled with immunoSEQ multiplex PCR; TCRdb holds only in-frame clones, not every one. The sample contains 200,000 to 250,000 clones, about 85% of which appear only once. Trimming left V 7 bases short and J 3 bases short, with 25 bases between. The V gene's germline CDR1 is SNHLY and CDR2 FYNNEI. The CDR3 totals 19 residues. Sequenced material: PBMCs. V usage is TRBV2 and J usage is TRBJ2-6; the D gene is possibly TRBD1 (7 bases). This clonotype was sampled from a girl aged 2 to 10 in good health and CMV-seronegative. CDR3 coding DNA: TGTGCCAGCATCAATGATGGCGGCAGGGGGACTCTTGGGGCCAACGTCCTGACTTTC. Amino acid sequence: CASINDGGRGTLGANVLTF. Full variable domain (missing parts from reference TRBV2 and TRBJ2-6): EPEVTQTPSHQVTQMGQEVILRCVPISNHLYFYWYRQILGQKVEFLVSFYNNEISEKSEIFDDQFSVERPDGSNFTLKIRSTKLEDSAMYFCASINDGGRGTLGANVLTFGAGSRLTVL.